The 10 T cell receptor beta chains below come from one sample, sequenced in a study of blood T cell repertoires in COVID-19. Clones were sequenced by immunoSEQ multiplex PCR, and TCRdb holds only the in-frame ones, with some missing. The repertoire holds 160,000 or so clones, with around 80% as singletons. The sequencing sample was made of peripheral blood. These receptors originate from a man in his fifties or sixties with acute or convalescent COVID-19.

The rearrangement joins TRBV5-1 to TRBJ2-1; D is possibly TRBD2 (5 bases). Per germline, CDR1 SGHRS and CDR2 YFSETQ. This CDR3 has 14 amino acids. Trimming left V 0 bases short and J 8 bases short, with 12 bases between. The CDR3 loop reads CASSLGGAGDEQFF. The CDR3, as DNA: TGCGCCAGCAGCTTGGGGGGAGCTGGCGATGAGCAGTTCTTC.

In this sample, this clone turned up a few times. This chain joins TRBV19 and TRBJ2-2, with TRBD1 identical over 10 bases. The CDR3 loop spans 16 amino acids. Germline CDR1 and CDR2: LNHDA and SQIVND (reference sequence). Trimming at V came to 5 bases and at J to 4 bases, leaving 7 bases not matched to a gene. DNA of the CDR3: TGTGCCAGTAGTTCCGGGACAGGGGCCGCCACCGGGGAGCTGTTTTTT. Its translation is CASSSGTGAATGELFF.

This clone was picked up a small number of times. The CDR3 region has the DNA TGTGCCAGCAGCTCCCTGGGGGGGGTTGGAGAAAAACTGTTTTTT. Translating it yields CASSSLGGVGEKLFF. The chain uses TRBV7-9 and TRBJ1-4, with D possibly TRBD1 on 5 matching bases. Germline lookup yields CDR1 SEHNR and CDR2 FQNEAQ (reference sequence). The CDR3 runs 15 residues. The V gene lost 4 bases and the J gene lost 8 bases, with 17 bases spanning the gap.

The V and J genes are TRBV3-1 (or the pseudogene TRBV3-2) and TRBJ2-1, with 9 positions matching TRBD2. Germline lookup yields CDR1 LGHDT and CDR2 YNNKEL (reference sequence). The V segment lost 8 bases and the J segment 4 bases; nucleotides outside the gene matches: 6. The CDR3 runs to 14 residues. The CDR3 coding sequence is TGTGCCAGCGGGGAGCGGGGGGCATACAATGAGCAGTTCTTC. This gives the protein CASGERGAYNEQFF.

The chain combines TRBV7-2 with TRBJ2-1; D gene uncertain. Germline CDR1 reads SGHTA; CDR2 reads FQGNSA. This CDR3 spans 15 amino acids. V lost 4 bases and J lost 2, with 12 bases in between. The CDR3 sequence is CASSYPLGAYNEQFF. CDR3 in DNA: TGTGCCAGCAGCTACCCCCTCGGAGCCTACAATGAGCAGTTCTTC.

The chain has TRBV3-1 (or the pseudogene TRBV3-2) and TRBJ1-1; no firm D call. CDR1 is LGHDT, CDR2 YNNKEL, per germline (reference sequence). V lost 7 bases to trimming and J lost 0 bases, with 6 bases between them. The CDR3 runs 12 residues. Written as DNA, the CDR3 is TGTGCCAGCAACACAGTGAACACTGAAGCTTTCTTT. Residues: CASNTVNTEAFF.

The chain recombines TRBV28 with TRBJ2-4, with D hard to call. Trimming removed 6 bases from V and 5 bases from J, with 17 bases in between. CDR1 and CDR2 from the germline V gene are MDHEN and SYDVKM. CDR3 length: 15 amino acids. DNA for the CDR3: TGTGCCAGCAGCAGAACTAAAGGTTGGGAAAACATTCAGTACTTC. This codes for CASSRTKGWENIQYF. The whole variable domain, remainder taken from reference TRBV28 and TRBJ2-4, is DVKVTQSSRYLVKRTGEKVFLECVQDMDHENMFWYRQDPGLGLRLIYFSYDVKMKEKGDIPEGYSVSREKKERFSLILESASTNQTSMYLCASSRTKGWENIQYFGAGTRLSVL.

The chain couples TRBV19 to TRBJ1-3; 7 bases line up with TRBD1. The V gene end was trimmed by 6 bases and the J gene end by 8 bases; junction bases not matched to a gene: 10. Per the germline V gene, CDR1 is LNHDA and CDR2 is SQIVND (reference sequence). The CDR3 contains 14 residues. The CDR3 bases are TGTGCCAGTAGCGTTCGGGAGGGGGCAGACACCATATATTTT. Protein sequence: CASSVREGADTIYF.

The chain recombines TRBV5-1 with TRBJ2-3, with unresolved D. Trimming pared 2 bases from V and 1 base from J, leaving 5 bases between. CDR1 SGHRS and CDR2 YFSETQ come from the germline V gene. This CDR3 is built from 13 residues. CDR3 nucleotide sequence: TGCGCCAGCAGCTTAGAGCGCACAGATACGCAGTATTTT. It is translated as CASSLERTDTQYF.

This sequence joins TRBV6-2 or TRBV6-3 and TRBJ1-3; 9 nucleotides line up with TRBD1. Per the germline V gene, CDR1 is MNHEY and CDR2 is SVGEGT. The V gene end was trimmed by 4 bases and the J gene end by 1 base; junction bases not matched to a gene: 5. The CDR3 is 16 residues long. The CDR3 loop reads CASSFQTGGSGNTIYF. CDR3 sequence (DNA): TGTGCCAGCAGTTTCCAGACAGGGGGATCTGGAAACACCATATATTTT.